These 32 T cell receptor beta chains were sequenced from one sample in a study of molecular identifiers for immune sequencing clone quantification. TCRdb passed the PCR reads through MiXCR, listing each CDR3 protein once. The repertoire holds 550,000 to 750,000 distinct CDR3 sequences, about 20% seen once, with under 0.95% in the top ten. Sequencing used naive CD8+ T cells from blood, with Jurkat cell RNA spiked in. Indicated subset: FACS-sorted CD8+CD4-CCR7+CD45RA+ naive T cells. These receptors were collected from a human donor in good health. Some libraries in this study had Jurkat cell RNA spiked in.

This clonotype has at least ten counts. J is TRBJ2-5 and V is TRBV12-3 or TRBV12-4, with TRBD1 matching 7 bases. The CDR3 loop spans 14 amino acids. V shed 5 bases and J 4 bases; nucleotides not matched to a gene: 7. The CDR3 bases are TGTGCCAGCAGTCCGGGACAGAACCCAGAGACCCAGTACTTC. Amino acid sequence: CASSPGQNPETQYF.

This clonotype was seen ten or more times. This chain connects TRBV27 to TRBJ1-4; perhaps TRBD1 as D (6 bases). Trimming left V 7 bases short and J 1 base short, with 13 bases between. Per germline, CDR1 MNHEY and CDR2 SMNVEV (reference sequence). The CDR3 has 15 residues. The CDR3 region has the DNA TGTGCCAGCAAGTTACAGGGAGGAACTAATGAAAAACTGTTTTTT. Translated: CASKLQGGTNEKLFF.

This clonotype was recorded many times. V gene TRBV28 combines with J gene TRBJ2-3, with D tentatively TRBD1 (5 bases). Germline V lookup: CDR1 MDHEN, CDR2 SYDVKM. Trimming took off 4 bases at V and 2 bases at J, with 16 bases between the two ends. CDR3 size: 16 residues. This CDR3 reads CASSSDDSLNTDTQYF. In DNA, the CDR3 is TGTGCCAGCAGTTCTGACGACAGTCTCAACACAGATACGCAGTATTTT.

This clonotype has ten or more counts. The chain links TRBV12-3 or TRBV12-4 to TRBJ2-3; D remains ambiguous. The ends were cut back, 5 bases at V and 5 bases at J, with 8 bases in the middle. This CDR3 is built from 12 residues. CDR3 nucleotides: TGTGCCAGCAGTGATCCCCGAGATACGCAGTATTTT. The encoded protein is CASSDPRDTQYF.

Of note for this clonotype: This may be a read error, as it is one base from a much larger clone. J is TRBJ2-7 and V is TRBV10-3; either TRBD1 or TRBD2 may supply D (5 bases each). The CDR3 extends over 13 amino acids. Germline CDR1 ENHRY, CDR2 SYGVKD. V lost 10 bases and J lost 2, with 15 bases in between. Here the CDR3 reads CANSRDGPYEQYF. As DNA, the CDR3 is TGTGCCAACAGCAGGGACGGACCCTACGAGCAGTACTTC.

This clonotype was seen at least ten times. V usage is TRBV12-3 or TRBV12-4 and J usage is TRBJ2-2, with D unclear. This CDR3 is built from 14 residues. V shed 1 base and J shed 6 bases, with 9 bases lying between them. The CDR3 sequence is CASSLVPGPGELFF. The CDR3 region has the DNA TGTGCCAGCAGTTTAGTCCCAGGCCCCGGGGAGCTGTTTTTT.

Ten or more counts support this clonotype. For the CDR3, the DNA is TGTGCCAGCAGCGAGCACCGGGACTTTGGCACCGGGGAGCTGTTTTTT. This translates into CASSEHRDFGTGELFF. The rearrangement uses TRBV9 and TRBJ2-2; tentatively, D is TRBD2 (6 bases). The CDR3 covers 16 residues. Germline V gene data show CDR1 as SGDLS and CDR2 as YYNGEE. The ends were cut back, 3 bases at V and 4 bases at J, with 16 bases in the middle.

Ten or more counts support this clonotype. This chain uses TRBV3-1 with TRBJ1-1; TRBD1 agrees at 7 bases. V shed 7 bases and J 3 bases; nucleotides not matched to a gene: 8. Per germline, CDR1 LGHDT and CDR2 YNNKEL (reference sequence). The CDR3 length is 14 residues. The CDR3 sequence is CASNYRGEDTEAFF. The CDR3 nucleotides read TGTGCCAGCAACTACAGGGGTGAAGACACTGAAGCTTTCTTT.

Many counts were recorded for this clonotype. Here the CDR3 DNA reads TGTGCCATCAGTGAGTCGGATCTCTCCGGGGAGCTGTTTTTT. It codes for CAISESDLSGELFF. The V and J genes are TRBV10-3 and TRBJ2-2; D not certain. This CDR3 is 14 amino acids long. Germline loops: CDR1 ENHRY, CDR2 SYGVKD. Trimming shortened V by 0 bases and J by 6 bases, and 8 bases separated the two germline ends.

This clonotype was detected many times. The V gene is TRBV11-2, the J gene TRBJ2-3; maybe TRBD1 (5 bases). Germline CDR1 and CDR2: SGHAT and FQNNGV. V dropped 4 bases and J dropped 0 bases, with 11 bases sitting between them. The CDR3 loop spans 15 amino acids. CDR3 amino acids: CASSSMGPSTDTQYF. In DNA, the CDR3 is TGTGCCAGCAGCTCCATGGGGCCGAGCACAGATACGCAGTATTTT.

This clonotype was recorded only once. A much larger clone sits a single nucleotide away, making a read error possible. V and J are TRBV27 and TRBJ1-1, with 7 bases identical to TRBD1. There are 14 residues in the CDR3. Germline CDR1 is MNHEY and CDR2 is SMNVEV (reference sequence). CDR3: CASSLHRGGTEALF. The CDR3 nucleotides read TGTGCCAGCAGTTTACACAGGGGAGGGACTGAAGCTCTCTTT.

Points on this clonotype: A much larger clone sits a single nucleotide away, making a read error possible. The rearrangement uses TRBV4-3 and TRBJ2-1, with D maybe TRBD1 (5 bases). The ends were cut back, 4 bases at V and 6 bases at J, with 22 bases in the middle. The CDR3 totals 17 residues. CDR1 is LGHNA and CDR2 is YSLEER in the germline V gene. CDR3 coding DNA: TGCGCCAGCAGCCGAGATCTCCCTAACTTCAGGGTCAATGAGCAGTTCTTC. Its protein is CASSRDLPNFRVNEQFF.

This clonotype was seen more than once but under ten times. This may arise from a read error, as a much more abundant clone is one base away. This rearrangement joins TRBV5-1 to TRBJ1-2; 7 bases align to TRBD1. Germline V CDR1 and CDR2: SGHRS, YFSETQ. The CDR3 runs to 14 residues. The CDR3 protein is CASSLGQTNNGYTF. CDR3 in DNA: TGCGCCAGCAGCCTGGGACAGACTAACAATGGCTACACCTTC.

V usage is TRBV10-3 and J usage is TRBJ2-7, with D possibly being TRBD2 (6 bases). Germline V gene data show CDR1 as ENHRY and CDR2 as SYGVKD. Trimming shortened V by 4 bases and J by 3 bases, and 13 bases separated the two germline ends. The CDR3 runs 14 residues. The CDR3 protein is CAISGSSDYYEQYF. CDR3 coding DNA: TGTGCCATCAGTGGCTCTAGCGACTACTACGAGCAGTACTTC.

This clonotype was seen repeatedly, ten times or more. The CDR3 loop is CSARDIGLAGYNEQFF. CDR3 nucleotides: TGCAGTGCTAGAGATATTGGACTAGCGGGGTACAATGAGCAGTTCTTC. The chain couples TRBV20-1 to TRBJ2-1; 12 bases line up with TRBD2. Germline V gene data show CDR1 as DFQATT and CDR2 as SNEGSKA (reference sequence). The CDR3 consists of 16 residues. Trimming at V came to 0 bases and at J to 4 bases, leaving 4 bases not matched to a gene.

This clonotype was seen repeatedly, ten times or more. V and J are TRBV28 and TRBJ1-1, with unresolved D. The length of the CDR3 is 15 residues. Germline loops: CDR1 MDHEN, CDR2 SYDVKM. V was pared by 5 bases and J by 8 bases, with 21 bases between. CDR3 coding DNA: TGTGCCAGCAGTCTCTATGGGGAGGAAGCGGACGAAGCTTTCTTT. Protein sequence: CASSLYGEEADEAFF.

The chain combines TRBV7-6 with TRBJ2-1, with D tentatively TRBD1 (6 bases). CDR3 length: 16 amino acids. Germline loops: CDR1 SGHVS, CDR2 FNYEAQ. V lost 1 base, J lost 0 bases, and 10 bases lay in between. The CDR3 here is CASSLGTESSYNEQFF. CDR3 bases: TGTGCCAGCAGCTTAGGGACAGAGAGCTCCTACAATGAGCAGTTCTTC.

This clonotype occurred many times. The CDR3 sequence is CSARTGQGATNEQFF. CDR3 nucleotides: TGCAGTGCCAGAACGGGACAGGGGGCGACGAATGAGCAGTTCTTC. The chain has TRBV20-1 and TRBJ2-1, with 12 bases fitting TRBD1. J lost 7 bases, V lost 6 bases, and 10 bases had no gene match. The CDR3 has 15 amino acids. The germline gives CDR1 DFQATT, CDR2 SNEGSKA (reference sequence).

This clonotype appeared many times. The chain carries TRBV4-2 and TRBJ1-5; no clear D gene. V lost 0 bases, J lost 12 bases, and 18 bases lay in between. Germline CDR1 LGHNA, CDR2 YNFKEQ. The CDR3 sequence is 15 residues long. CDR3 coding DNA: TGTGCCAGCAGCCAAGATGAGTCGCTGCAAGGTTACCAGCATTTT. Residues: CASSQDESLQGYQHF.

As to this clonotype: Since a much larger clone is just one base distant, this may be a read error. The chain couples TRBV5-3 to TRBJ1-1; D is possibly TRBD1 (6 bases). TRBV5-3 is labeled an ORF, and its function is uncertain. The CDR3 runs to 15 residues. The germline V and J ends were trimmed by 10 bases and 0 bases, with 19 bases remaining between them. CDR3 amino acids: CAGSLERTVNTEAFF. The CDR3 DNA reads as TGTGCCGGCAGCTTGGAAAGGACAGTGAACACTGAAGCTTTCTTT.

This chain links TRBV20-1 with TRBJ2-7; D perhaps matches TRBD1 (6 bases). Trimming left V 4 bases short and J 2 bases short, with 9 bases between. The V gene's germline CDR1 is DFQATT and CDR2 SNEGSKA (reference sequence). This CDR3 is 12 amino acids long. CDR3 nucleotides: TGCAGTGCTACGGACAGTCCCTACGAGCAGTACTTC. This codes for CSATDSPYEQYF.

As concerns this clonotype: A read error is possible here, since a much larger clone lies one base away. The CDR3 nucleotides read TGCGCCAGCAGCTTGGAAAGCTCCTACGGGCAGTACTTC. Translating gives CASSLESSYGQYF. This chain joins TRBV5-1 and TRBJ2-7; D gene ambiguous. CDR3 length equals 13 residues. From germline, CDR1 is SGHRS and CDR2 YFSETQ.

This clonotype was seen more than once but under ten times. A read error may account for a junction end that differs from germline. V gene TRBV20-1 combines with J gene TRBJ1-1, with D unclear. This CDR3 region has 17 residues. Germline V gives CDR1 DFQATT, CDR2 SNEGSKA (reference sequence). For the CDR3, the DNA is TGCAGTGCTATAGGGTTGAAGGTCCAATGGGAGAACACTGAAGCTCTCTTT. Translation gives CSAIGLKVQWENTEALF.

In its sample, this clonotype was seen many times. The rearrangement joins TRBV6-1 to TRBJ2-2; D call uncertain. The germline V gene has CDR1 MNHNS and CDR2 SASEGT. The CDR3 sequence is 14 residues long. Trimming took 2 bases from V and 4 from J, leaving 8 bases between them. CDR3 in amino acids: CASSEKRLTGELFF. As DNA, the CDR3 is TGTGCCAGCAGTGAAAAACGTCTCACCGGGGAGCTGTTTTTT.

This clonotype showed up many times. The chain uses TRBV20-1 and TRBJ2-3; the D gene is possibly TRBD2 (6 bases). Trimming stripped 0 bases from V and 6 bases from J, with 13 bases between. From germline, CDR1 is DFQATT and CDR2 SNEGSKA (reference sequence). This CDR3 has 14 amino acids. CDR3 sequence: CSAREETRTDTQYF. CDR3 in DNA: TGCAGTGCTAGAGAGGAGACTAGGACCGATACGCAGTATTTT.

In its sample, this clonotype was seen a few times. This chain links TRBV6-5 with TRBJ2-1, with 7 bases that match TRBD2. Trimming removed 0 bases from V and 9 bases from J; junction bases left unmatched: 5. CDR3 length equals 14 residues. Germline assignment: CDR1 MNHEY and CDR2 SVGAGI. CDR3 region: CASSYSGLGVEQFF. The CDR3 region has the DNA TGTGCCAGCAGTTACTCCGGACTAGGGGTTGAGCAGTTCTTC.

This clonotype was picked up many times. The chain joins TRBV4-3 to TRBJ2-7; D is ambiguous. Trimming removed 1 base at V and 3 bases at J, with 10 bases between. There are 14 residues in the CDR3. Germline values: CDR1 LGHNA, CDR2 YSLEER. CDR3: CASSQGAENYEQYF. For the CDR3, the DNA is TGCGCCAGCAGCCAAGGGGCGGAAAACTACGAGCAGTACTTC.

Regarding this clonotype: This may stem from a read error, because a much larger clone lies one nucleotide away. The chain uses TRBV12-3 or TRBV12-4 and TRBJ2-2, with D hard to call. The CDR3 contains 14 residues. CDR3: CASGLGVSGGELFF. The CDR3 nucleotides read TGTGCCAGCGGTTTAGGTGTTTCTGGCGGGGAGCTGTTTTTT.

On this clonotype itself: Being one base from a much bigger clone, this may be a read error. This is likely a read error, given that the CDR3 carries no conserved phenylalanine or tryptophan at its end. The chain couples TRBV19 to TRBJ2-7; 10 nucleotides line up with TRBD1. The V segment lost 3 bases and the J segment 3 bases; nucleotides outside the gene matches: 2. The CDR3 runs 14 residues. CDR1 and CDR2 from the germline V gene are LNHDA and SQIVND (reference sequence). CDR3 sequence (DNA): TGTGCCAGTAGTATGGGGACAGGGGACTACGAGCAGTACCTC. Translated: CASSMGTGDYEQYL.

The gene calls are TRBV12-3 or TRBV12-4 and TRBJ2-3, with 10 nucleotides matching TRBD2. The length of the CDR3 is 16 residues. The V and J ends lost 4 bases and 4 bases, in that order; junction bases with no gene match: 8. For the CDR3, the DNA is TGTGCCAGCAGTTGGTTAGCGGGAGGAAGAGCAGATACGCAGTATTTT. This gives the protein CASSWLAGGRADTQYF.

At least ten counts were recorded for this clonotype. The rearrangement joins TRBV7-2 to TRBJ1-4; D is perhaps TRBD1 (6 bases). The CDR3 contains 14 residues. CDR1 and CDR2 (germline): SGHTA, FQGNSA. The V end was cut by 2 bases, the J end by 8 bases, with 12 bases between. CDR3 DNA sequence: TGTGCCAGCAGCTTAACAGGGTCACCGGAAAAACTGTTTTTT. Its translation is CASSLTGSPEKLFF.

This clonotype has only a few counts. This chain joins TRBV11-2 and TRBJ2-1; D is undetermined. Germline loops: CDR1 SGHAT, CDR2 FQNNGV. Deletions cut 1 base from V and 5 bases from J, with 15 bases between. The CDR3 loop spans 16 amino acids. DNA of the CDR3: TGTGCCAGCAGCTTAGGGCCAGCTGCTGGGAACAATGAGCAGTTCTTC. Protein: CASSLGPAAGNNEQFF.